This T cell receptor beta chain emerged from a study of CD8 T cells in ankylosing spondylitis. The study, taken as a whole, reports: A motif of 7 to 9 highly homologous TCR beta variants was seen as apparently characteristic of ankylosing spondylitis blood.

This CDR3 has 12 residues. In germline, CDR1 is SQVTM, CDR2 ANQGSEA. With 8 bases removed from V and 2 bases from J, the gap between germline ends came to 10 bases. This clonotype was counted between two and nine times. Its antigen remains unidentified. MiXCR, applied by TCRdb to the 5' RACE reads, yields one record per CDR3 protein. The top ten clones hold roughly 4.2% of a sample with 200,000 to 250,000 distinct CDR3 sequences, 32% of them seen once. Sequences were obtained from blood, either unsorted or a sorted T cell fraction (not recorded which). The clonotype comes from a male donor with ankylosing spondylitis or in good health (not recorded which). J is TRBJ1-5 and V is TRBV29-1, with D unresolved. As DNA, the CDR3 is TGCAGCTCGAAAGTGGGCAATCAGCCCCAGCATTTT. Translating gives CSSKVGNQPQHF. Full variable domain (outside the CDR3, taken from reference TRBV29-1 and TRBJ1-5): SAVISQKPSRDICQRGTSLTIQCQVDSQVTMMFWYRQQPGQSLTLIATANQGSEATYESGFVIDKFPISRPNLTFSTLTVSNMSPEDSSIYLCSSKVGNQPQHFGDGTRLSIL.